What follows are 29 T cell receptor beta chains derived from one specimen sequenced in a study of response to subunit inactivated influenza vaccine. TCRdb redid the calling of the RT-PCR reads with MiXCR, one entry per CDR3 protein. The table has 500,000 to 600,000 distinct CDR3 sequences, around 11% seen once. The data were also submitted as part of a second study, on T cells expressing NK-cell markers. Turning to that study: UMIs were included in TCR beta cDNA generated by 5'RACE template switching.

Sequenced here: PBMCs from blood, sampled on the day of vaccination. These receptors were obtained from a man aged 50-60 years who received an inactivated influenza vaccine.

This clonotype was picked up a small number of times. Here the CDR3 DNA reads TGTGCCAGCAGCAGGACAGGGTCAGCCTACGAGCAGTACTTC. Protein sequence: CASSRTGSAYEQYF. The V gene is TRBV6-1, the J gene TRBJ2-7, with 8 bases matching TRBD1. The V gene's germline CDR1 is MNHNS and CDR2 SASEGT. Trimming took 6 bases from V and 2 from J; bases not matched to a gene: 6. The CDR3 has 14 amino acids.

This chain links TRBV4-1 with TRBJ2-7, with 10 bases lining up with TRBD1. Germline V CDR1 and CDR2: MGHRA, YSYEKL. Unmatched junction bases numbered 8, after V lost 2 bases and J lost 4 bases. The CDR3 is 16 residues long. The CDR3 DNA reads TGCGCCAGCAGCCAAATGGGACAGGGGAAGTCGTACGAGCAGTACTTC. This translates into CASSQMGQGKSYEQYF.

There are many counts of this clonotype. This chain joins TRBV11-2 and TRBJ2-7; D is undetermined. This CDR3 has 13 residues. Germline lookup yields CDR1 SGHAT and CDR2 FQNNGV. Between the trimmed V and J ends, which lost 5 bases and 6 bases, there was a span of 14 bases. CDR3 in amino acids: CASSPRHFSEQYF. CDR3 sequence (DNA): TGTGCCAGCAGCCCGCGACATTTCTCCGAGCAGTACTTC.

V is TRBV21-1 and J is TRBJ1-1; whether TRBD1, the table's D call, matches the DNA was not checked. TRBV21-1 is a pseudogene. The CDR3 totals 15 residues. The CDR3 loop reads CASSKRGTANTEAFF. In DNA, the CDR3 is TGTGCCAGCAGCAAAAGGGGGACAGCGAACACTGAAGCTTTCTTT.

This clonotype appeared a few times. J is TRBJ2-7 and V is TRBV5-6; a weak D match, TRBD1 (6 bases). This CDR3 contains 15 residues. In germline, CDR1 is SGHDT, CDR2 YYEEEE. V was clipped by 1 base and J by 0 bases, with 11 bases between them. CDR3 sequence reads: CASSLLDRVSYEQYF. For the CDR3, the DNA is TGTGCCAGCAGCTTGTTGGACAGAGTCTCCTACGAGCAGTACTTC.

J is TRBJ1-3 and V is TRBV28; no definite D call. Germline V gives CDR1 MDHEN, CDR2 SYDVKM. The CDR3 runs to 14 residues. V dropped 7 bases and J dropped 4 bases, with 14 bases sitting between them. The CDR3 DNA is TGTGCCAGCACCTCTGGGCTCAGGGGAAACACCATATATTTT. Residues: CASTSGLRGNTIYF.

This clonotype was counted only a few times. The CDR3 DNA is TGTGCCAGCAGTCCATCGACGAGCGGGGGGAACAATGAGCAGTTCTTC. Its protein product is CASSPSTSGGNNEQFF. The chain recombines TRBV27 with TRBJ2-1, with 9 bases matching TRBD2. V dropped 5 bases and J dropped 5; count of bases not matched to a gene: 10. The V gene's germline CDR1 is MNHEY and CDR2 SMNVEV (reference sequence). The CDR3 loop spans 16 amino acids.

The sample holds many counts of this clonotype. The chain joins TRBV12-3 or TRBV12-4 to TRBJ1-1; the match to TRBD1 covers 8 bases. There are 14 residues in the CDR3. V was pared by 2 bases and J by 5 bases, with 4 bases of the junction left unmatched. The CDR3, as DNA: TGTGCCAGCAGTTTACAGGGGGCTGGAACTGAAGCTTTCTTT. This codes for CASSLQGAGTEAFF.

This clonotype has a count of ten or more. This rearrangement joins TRBV12-3 or TRBV12-4 to TRBJ2-2; D is unclear. CDR3 length: 13 amino acids. The V gene lost 2 bases and the J gene lost 3 bases, with 4 bases spanning the gap. The DNA for the CDR3 is TGTGCCAGCAGTTTAAGTTACACCGGGGAGCTGTTTTTT. Translating gives CASSLSYTGELFF.

This clonotype was detected ten times or more. The chain links TRBV2 to TRBJ2-2; a weak D match, TRBD1 (5 bases). Trimming removed 2 bases at V and 2 bases at J, with 9 bases between. The CDR3 has 15 residues. Germline CDR1 SNHLY, CDR2 FYNNEI. CDR3 coding DNA: TGTGCCAGCAGTGAACGACAGATAAACACCGGGGAGCTGTTTTTT. This translates into CASSERQINTGELFF.

The V gene is TRBV29-1, the J gene TRBJ2-3, with no clear D. This CDR3 is 15 amino acids long. The germline V gene has CDR1 SQVTM and CDR2 ANQGSEA. Trimming took 3 bases from V and 6 from J, leaving 19 bases between them. Written as DNA, the CDR3 is TGCAGCGTTGATGGCGGAAGCAGCCCTCAGGATACGCAGTATTTT. This sequence encodes CSVDGGSSPQDTQYF.

This clonotype was detected ten times or more. The chain links TRBV20-1 to TRBJ1-2; possible D gene TRBD1, 6 bases. Trimming took off 4 bases at V and 5 bases at J, with 11 bases between the two ends. CDR3 length: 12 residues. The germline V gene has CDR1 DFQATT and CDR2 SNEGSKA (reference sequence). The CDR3 protein is CSAKTGWYGYTF. In DNA, the CDR3 is TGCAGTGCTAAGACAGGCTGGTATGGCTACACCTTC.

This clonotype was observed a few times. The chain has TRBV3-1 and TRBJ1-4; D unresolved. The CDR3 covers 14 residues. V was cut by 1 base and J by 5 bases, with 8 bases left in between. Germline values: CDR1 LGHDT, CDR2 YNNKEL (reference sequence). CDR3 loop: CASSQGLVNEKLFF. As DNA, the CDR3 is TGTGCCAGCAGCCAAGGTCTCGTAAATGAAAAACTGTTTTTT.

This clonotype was detected only a few times. The V and J genes are TRBV27 and TRBJ2-3; TRBD2 matches at 13 bases. The CDR3 loop spans 18 amino acids. V dropped 5 bases and J dropped 3; count of bases not matched to a gene: 11. Germline V lookup: CDR1 MNHEY, CDR2 SMNVEV (reference sequence). The CDR3 bases are TGTGCCAGCAGTCCCGCACTAGCGGGAGGGCCCTGGACAGATACGCAGTATTTT. This codes for CASSPALAGGPWTDTQYF.

This clonotype was observed at least ten times. The chain joins TRBV12-3 or TRBV12-4 to TRBJ2-3; D is possibly TRBD2 (8 bases). Deletions cut 4 bases from V and 6 bases from J, with 14 bases between. The CDR3 totals 14 residues. The CDR3 loop is CASSYGRGRDTQYF. DNA of the CDR3: TGTGCCAGCAGTTACGGGAGGGGGCGGGATACGCAGTATTTT.

The chain carries TRBV24-1 and TRBJ2-1, with D unresolved. V lost 0 bases, J lost 12 bases, and 8 bases lay in between. The CDR3 consists of 12 residues. Germline CDR1 and CDR2: KGHDR and SFDVKD. DNA of the CDR3: TGTGCCACCAGTGATTTGCACTGGGTGCAGTTCTTC. Protein product: CATSDLHWVQFF.

This clonotype was picked up many times. The chain uses TRBV5-1 and TRBJ1-2; D is unresolved. CDR1 and CDR2 from the germline V gene are SGHRS and YFSETQ. The CDR3 runs to 15 residues. V dropped 0 bases and J dropped 1 base, with 10 bases sitting between them. The CDR3 DNA reads as TGCGCCAGCAGCTTGGACCCGGATCTTAACTATGGCTACACCTTC. Its translation is CASSLDPDLNYGYTF.

This clonotype has a handful of counts. The chain joins TRBV4-1 to TRBJ1-2, with a possible D match to TRBD1 (6 bases). Trimming removed 0 bases at V and 2 bases at J, with 13 bases between. The CDR3 consists of 16 residues. Germline CDR1 reads MGHRA; CDR2 reads YSYEKL. Here the CDR3 DNA reads TGCGCCAGCAGCCAAGAAACCAAAACAGGGAACTATGGCTACACCTTC. This codes for CASSQETKTGNYGYTF.

This clonotype has a handful of counts. The gene calls are TRBV28 and TRBJ1-2, with 9 bases matching TRBD1. The CDR3 totals 14 residues. CDR1 MDHEN and CDR2 SYDVKM come from the germline V gene. V dropped 4 bases and J dropped 8; count of bases not matched to a gene: 8. Here the CDR3 reads CASSSPPTGGGYTF. CDR3 nucleotide sequence: TGTGCCAGCAGTTCTCCCCCGACAGGGGGAGGCTACACCTTC.

This clonotype was found a few times. The chain couples TRBV12-3 or TRBV12-4 to TRBJ1-4; the D is unclear. V lost 6 bases to trimming and J lost 4 bases, with 9 bases between them. This CDR3 region has 13 residues. CDR3 in DNA: TGTGCCAGCAGGTATATGGGTAATGAAAAACTGTTTTTT. Amino acid sequence: CASRYMGNEKLFF.

The chain has TRBV3-1 and TRBJ2-3; D may be TRBD2 (5 bases). The CDR3 runs 19 residues. Germline V gene data show CDR1 as LGHDT and CDR2 as YNNKEL (reference sequence). With 0 bases removed from V and 3 bases from J, the gap between germline ends came to 22 bases. Here the CDR3 reads CASSQDRGQTGITTDTQYF. The DNA for the CDR3 is TGTGCCAGCAGCCAAGATCGCGGGCAAACGGGGATTACTACAGATACGCAGTATTTT.

This clonotype was detected only a few times. CDR3 amino acids: CGRGGSPLHF. CDR3 DNA sequence: TGTGGGCGAGGCGGTTCACCCCTCCACTTT. The J gene is TRBJ1-6, the V gene TRBV21-1. TRBV21-1 is a pseudogene locus. The CDR3 sequence is 10 residues long.

The rearrangement joins TRBV12-3 or TRBV12-4 to TRBJ2-7; tentative D call: TRBD1 (5 bases). This CDR3 is 14 amino acids long. V lost 0 bases to trimming and J lost 6 bases, with 12 bases between them. DNA of the CDR3: TGTGCCAGCAGTTTAGCGCAGGGTTCGTTCGAGCAGTACTTC. Translating gives CASSLAQGSFEQYF.

This sequence joins TRBV29-1 and TRBJ2-7; a weak D match, TRBD2 (7 bases). This CDR3 is built from 12 residues. Germline values: CDR1 SQVTM, CDR2 ANQGSEA. The V end was cut by 7 bases, the J end by 6 bases, with 16 bases between. The CDR3 DNA sequence: TGCAGCGCCGTAACGGGGGGCCGCGAGCAGTACTTC. Translated: CSAVTGGREQYF.

V gene TRBV6-5 combines with J gene TRBJ2-2; D call uncertain. From germline, CDR1 is MNHEY and CDR2 SVGAGI. V gave up 2 bases and J gave up 2 bases, with 6 bases separating them. The CDR3 length is 14 residues. CDR3 protein: CASSYRPNTGELFF. The DNA for the CDR3 is TGTGCCAGCAGTTACCGGCCTAACACCGGGGAGCTGTTTTTT.

This rearrangement joins TRBV12-3 or TRBV12-4 to TRBJ2-1, with 10 bases that match TRBD1. The CDR3 has 14 amino acids. V dropped 6 bases and J dropped 4; count of bases not matched to a gene: 3. As DNA, the CDR3 is TGTGCCAGCAGACTGGGACAGGGGTACAATGAGCAGTTCTTC. Translating it yields CASRLGQGYNEQFF.

This clonotype was recorded at least ten times. V gene TRBV4-3 combines with J gene TRBJ2-3; 10 bases map to TRBD2. CDR1 and CDR2 (germline): LGHNA, YSLEER. Trimming removed 0 bases from V and 3 bases from J; junction bases left unmatched: 12. The CDR3 has 19 amino acids. CDR3 amino acids: CASSQDSWFGAGGTDTQYF. For the CDR3, the DNA is TGCGCCAGCAGCCAAGATTCCTGGTTTGGAGCGGGAGGGACAGATACGCAGTATTTT.

This clonotype was detected a few times. The chain uses TRBV28 and TRBJ2-7, with 10 bases that match TRBD2. Trimming at V came to 3 bases and at J to 0 bases, leaving 8 bases not matched to a gene. CDR1 and CDR2 (germline): MDHEN, SYDVKM. The CDR3 totals 17 residues. DNA for the CDR3: TGTGCCAGCAGTTTCACCCTACTAGCGGGAAGCTCCTACGAGCAGTACTTC. This encodes CASSFTLLAGSSYEQYF.

The rearrangement links TRBV11-1 to TRBJ2-3; 10 bases line up with TRBD2. The CDR3 extends over 23 amino acids. The ends lost 2 bases at V and 5 bases at J; junction bases unmatched: 28. From germline, CDR1 is SGHAT and CDR2 FQDESV (reference sequence). The chain's CDR3 is CASSLFSTIGTASGSPAEDTQYF. The DNA for the CDR3 is TGTGCCAGCAGCTTATTTTCGACGATCGGGACGGCTAGCGGGAGCCCAGCGGAAGATACGCAGTATTTT. The variable domain in full, with the rest retrieved from reference TRBV11-1 and TRBJ2-3, is EAEVAQSPRYKITEKSQAVAFWCDPISGHATLYWYRQILGQGPELLVQFQDESVVDDSQLPKDRFSAERLKGVDSTLKIQPAELGDSAMYLCASSLFSTIGTASGSPAEDTQYFGPGTRLTVL.